The sequence of this T cell receptor (beta chain) was determined in a study of cytomegalovirus exposure and HLA in healthy donors. Study in general: Prior work identified around 120 million unique TCR beta sequences in approximately 180 million T cells. Study findings and constraints: Later work associated more than 15,000 TCR beta sequences with HLA alleles at 0.05 false discovery rate. For most TCR beta V segments, an earlier analysis put the productive rate at about 90% or about 30% of the time.

PCR amplification relied on 60 Vbeta primers (plus 13 Jbeta primers). Assay: immunoSEQ multiplex PCR; the TCRdb copy retains only in-frame clones and omits some. The table has approximately 140,000 clones, around three quarters seen once; the top ten hold approximately 2%. Each donor was healthy, and each was a bone marrow donor. About this clone: Its cognate antigen is unknown.

The source is a man aged 30 to 39 in good health and CMV-seronegative. Sequencing was performed on PBMCs.

The CDR3 DNA reads as TGTGCCAGCAGCTTGGGTGGGGGGGACAGGACGAATTCACCCCTCCACTTT. Protein: CASSLGGGDRTNSPLHF. V gene TRBV5-4 combines with J gene TRBJ1-6; 8 nucleotides agree with TRBD1. The CDR3 has 17 amino acids. Germline V gives CDR1 SGHNT, CDR2 YYREEE (reference sequence). The trim removed 0 bases at V and 7 bases at J, leaving 9 bases unmatched.